Listed here is a single TCR gamma chain. Its specificity is unknown. Alphabeta T cells were depleted, then CD3+ Vdelta1+ Vdelta2- thymocytes were FACS-sorted. Purity of the sorted Vdelta1+ thymocytes ranged from roughly 98% to 99.6%. These data originate in a study of Vδ1+ human thymocytes. Regarding the study as a whole: TRD repertoires were essentially private, unlike widely shared TRG clonotypes. Thymic TRG and TRD repertoires appeared highly polyclonal. Despite high sort purity, roughly 20% of thymic T cell receptor delta sequences were Vdelta2.

Losses at the gene ends were 1 base for V and 3 bases for J; bases not matched to a gene: 6. The length of the CDR3 is 14 residues. Looked up from germline, CDR1 is GITISATS and CDR2 is ISYDGTV (reference sequence). RNA was extracted from the cells and then reverse transcribed. Multiplex PCR used pooled V-gene forward primers and a constant-region reverse primer to amplify CDR3s. TCRdb re-identified clones in the multiplex PCR reads via CATT. The repertoire consists of about 36,000 gamma-chain clones, with around 20% occurring once and the leading ten covering under 2%. V is TRGV9 and J is TRGJ1 or TRGJ2. The sample consisted of Vdelta1+ gamma-delta thymocytes from the thymus. Subset described: FACS-sorted CD3+ TCRalphabeta- TCRVdelta1+ TCRVdelta2- thymocytes. The source is a girl under three years old who had congenital heart surgery. DNA of the CDR3: TGTGCCTTGTGGGAGGTATCCCCTTATTATAAGAAACTCTTT. It yields the protein CALWEVSPYYKKLF.